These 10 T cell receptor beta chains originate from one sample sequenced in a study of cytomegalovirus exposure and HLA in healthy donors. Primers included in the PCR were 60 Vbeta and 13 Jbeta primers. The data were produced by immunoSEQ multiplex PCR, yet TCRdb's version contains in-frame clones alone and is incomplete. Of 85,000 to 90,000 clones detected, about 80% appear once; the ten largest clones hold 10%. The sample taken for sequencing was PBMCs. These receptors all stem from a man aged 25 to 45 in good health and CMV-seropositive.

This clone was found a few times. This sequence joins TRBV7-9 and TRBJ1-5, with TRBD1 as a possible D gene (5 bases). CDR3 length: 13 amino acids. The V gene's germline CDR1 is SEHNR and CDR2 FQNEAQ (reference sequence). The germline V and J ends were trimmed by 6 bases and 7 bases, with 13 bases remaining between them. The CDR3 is CASSLTARQPQHF. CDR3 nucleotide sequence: TGTGCCAGCAGTTTGACAGCTCGGCAGCCCCAGCATTTT.

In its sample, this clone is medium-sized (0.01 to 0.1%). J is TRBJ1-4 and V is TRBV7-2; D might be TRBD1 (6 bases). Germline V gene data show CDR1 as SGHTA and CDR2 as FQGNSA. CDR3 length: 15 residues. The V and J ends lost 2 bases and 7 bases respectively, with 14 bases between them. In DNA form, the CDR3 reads TGTGCCAGCAGCTTAAGCCAGGGAGGGGGTGAAAAACTGTTTTTT. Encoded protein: CASSLSQGGGEKLFF.

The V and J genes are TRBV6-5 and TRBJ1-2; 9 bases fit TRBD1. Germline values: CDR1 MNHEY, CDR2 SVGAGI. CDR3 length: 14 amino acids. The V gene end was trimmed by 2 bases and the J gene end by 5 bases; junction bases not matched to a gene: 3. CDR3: CASSYIGQGYGYTF. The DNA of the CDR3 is TGTGCCAGCAGTTACATCGGACAGGGGTATGGCTACACCTTC.

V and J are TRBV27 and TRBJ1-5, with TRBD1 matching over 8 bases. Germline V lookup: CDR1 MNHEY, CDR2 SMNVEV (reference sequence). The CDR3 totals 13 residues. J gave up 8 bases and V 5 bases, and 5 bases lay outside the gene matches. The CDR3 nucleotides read TGTGCCAGCAGTGACAGGGGCCCAGAGCCCCAGCATTTT. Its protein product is CASSDRGPEPQHF.

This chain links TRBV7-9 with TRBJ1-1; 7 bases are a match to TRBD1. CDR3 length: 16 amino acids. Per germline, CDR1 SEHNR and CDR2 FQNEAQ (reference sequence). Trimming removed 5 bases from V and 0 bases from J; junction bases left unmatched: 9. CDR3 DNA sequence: TGTGCCAGCAGCCCGTGGGACAGTGTGATGAACACTGAAGCTTTCTTT. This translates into CASSPWDSVMNTEAFF.

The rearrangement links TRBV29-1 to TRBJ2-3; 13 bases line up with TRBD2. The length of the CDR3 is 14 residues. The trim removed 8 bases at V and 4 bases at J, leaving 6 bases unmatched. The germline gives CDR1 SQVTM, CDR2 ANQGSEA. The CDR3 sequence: CSLTTSGGPDTQYF. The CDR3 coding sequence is TGCAGCCTAACGACTAGCGGGGGGCCAGATACGCAGTATTTT.

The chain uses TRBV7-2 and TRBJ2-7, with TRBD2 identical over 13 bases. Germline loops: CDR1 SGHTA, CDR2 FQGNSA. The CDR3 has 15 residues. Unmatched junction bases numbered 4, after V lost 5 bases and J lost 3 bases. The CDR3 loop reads CASSLRTSGGYEQYF. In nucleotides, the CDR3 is TGTGCCAGCAGCCTGAGGACTAGCGGGGGCTACGAGCAGTACTTC.

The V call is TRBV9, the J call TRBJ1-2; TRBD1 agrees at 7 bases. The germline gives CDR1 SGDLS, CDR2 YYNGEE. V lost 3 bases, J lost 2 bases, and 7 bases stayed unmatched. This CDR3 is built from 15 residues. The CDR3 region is CASSEGGVENYGYTF. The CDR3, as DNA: TGTGCCAGCAGCGAAGGGGGCGTCGAGAACTATGGCTACACCTTC.

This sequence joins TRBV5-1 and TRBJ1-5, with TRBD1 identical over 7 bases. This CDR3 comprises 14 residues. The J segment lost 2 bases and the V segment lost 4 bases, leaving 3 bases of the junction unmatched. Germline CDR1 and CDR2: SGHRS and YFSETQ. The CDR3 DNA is TGCGCCAGCAGCCAAACAGGGGGCAATCAGCCCCAGCATTTT. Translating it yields CASSQTGGNQPQHF.

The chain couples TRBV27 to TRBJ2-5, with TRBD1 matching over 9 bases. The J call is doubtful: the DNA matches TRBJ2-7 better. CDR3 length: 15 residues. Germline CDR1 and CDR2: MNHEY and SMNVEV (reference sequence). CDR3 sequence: CASRHLQGASYEQYF. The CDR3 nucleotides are TGTGCCAGCAGGCACCTACAGGGGGCCTCCTACGAGCAGTACTTC.